Listed below are T cell receptor beta chains from one sample, sequenced in a study of T cell changes during pregnancy in multiple sclerosis. Here immunoSEQ multiplex PCR was the method, and the copy in TCRdb shows in-frame clones only, minus some. The sample consists of some 58,000 clones, about 96% of them appearing once. The sequencing here drew on CD8+ T cells from peripheral blood mononuclear cells, taken after pregnancy. These receptors originate from a female donor with multiple sclerosis, enrolled in a pregnancy study. The CDR3 runs from the conserved cysteine through the conserved F or W. Fields, in order: V gene, D gene, J gene, clone size, CDR3 protein, CDR3 DNA. The D gene is left open where the match is weak. Part of the rows lack a size; the others show once, few, many or a class for expanded clones.

V: TRBV19; D: .; J: TRBJ2-1; size: .; CDR3: CASTGRSYNEQFF; DNA: TGTGCCAGTACCGGTCGCTCCTACAATGAGCAGTTCTTC
V: TRBV5-1; D: .; J: TRBJ1-2; size: .; CDR3: CASSFDGVYGYTF; DNA: TGCGCCAGCAGCTTTGACGGAGTATATGGCTACACCTTC
V: TRBV29-1; D: TRBD1; J: TRBJ2-4; size: once; CDR3: CSVEGQGSSAKNIQYF; DNA: TGCAGCGTTGAGGGACAGGGAAGTTCAGCCAAAAACATTCAGTACTTC
V: TRBV6-5; D: .; J: TRBJ2-5; size: .; CDR3: CASSYDRTSDPETQYF; DNA: TGTGCCAGCAGTTACGACAGGACTTCCGACCCAGAGACCCAGTACTTC
V: TRBV5-1; D: .; J: TRBJ1-4; size: many; CDR3: CASSLGLVTANEKLFF; DNA: TGCGCCAGCAGCTTGGGATTGGTTACGGCTAATGAAAAACTGTTTTTT
V: TRBV7-9; D: .; J: TRBJ2-1; size: .; CDR3: CASSLVLGNEQFF; DNA: TGTGCCAGCAGCTTAGTGCTCGGCAATGAGCAGTTCTTC
V: TRBV29-1; D: .; J: TRBJ1-2; size: .; CDR3: CSVEDLRSSNYGYTF; DNA: TGCAGCGTTGAAGATCTACGGAGTTCTAACTATGGCTACACCTTC
V: TRBV23-1; D: TRBD2; J: TRBJ2-7; size: .; CDR3: CASSLTGTSETYEQYF; DNA: TGCGCCAGCAGTCTGACCGGGACTAGCGAAACCTACGAGCAGTACTTC
V: TRBV19; D: TRBD1; J: TRBJ2-7; size: .; CDR3: CASSMGTGPYEQYF; DNA: TGTGCCAGTAGTATGGGGACAGGGCCCTACGAGCAGTACTTC
V: TRBV11-3; D: TRBD2; J: TRBJ2-3; size: .; CDR3: CASKKGLAPSTDTQYF; DNA: TGTGCCAGCAAGAAAGGACTAGCACCTAGCACAGATACGCAGTATTTT
V: TRBV7-9; D: .; J: TRBJ2-7; size: .; CDR3: CASSPGNTYEQYF; DNA: TGTGCCAGCAGTCCAGGTAATACCTACGAGCAGTACTTC
V: TRBV11-2; D: TRBD2; J: TRBJ2-3; size: .; CDR3: CASSPTSGRPDTQYF; DNA: TGTGCCAGCAGCCCGACTAGCGGTCGCCCAGATACGCAGTATTTT